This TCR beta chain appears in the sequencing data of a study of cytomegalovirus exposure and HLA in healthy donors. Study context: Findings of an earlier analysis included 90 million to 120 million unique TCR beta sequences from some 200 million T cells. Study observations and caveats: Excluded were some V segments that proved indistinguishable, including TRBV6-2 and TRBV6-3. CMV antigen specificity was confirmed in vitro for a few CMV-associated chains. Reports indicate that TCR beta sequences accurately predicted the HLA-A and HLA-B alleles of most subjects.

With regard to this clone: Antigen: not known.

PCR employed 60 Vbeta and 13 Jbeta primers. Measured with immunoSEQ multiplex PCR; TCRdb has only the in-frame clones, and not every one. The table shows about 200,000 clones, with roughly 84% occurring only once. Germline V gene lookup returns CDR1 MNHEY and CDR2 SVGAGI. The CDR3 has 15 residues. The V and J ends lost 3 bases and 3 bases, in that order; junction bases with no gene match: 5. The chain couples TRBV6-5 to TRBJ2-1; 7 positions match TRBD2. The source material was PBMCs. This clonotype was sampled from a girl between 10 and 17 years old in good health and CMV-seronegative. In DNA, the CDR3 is TGTGCCAGCAGTTATTGGGCTAGCGGCTACAATGAGCAGTTCTTC. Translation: CASSYWASGYNEQFF.